These T cell receptor beta chains were read from a single sample in a study of neurological immune-mediated disorders. One entry per CDR3 protein results from TCRdb running MiXCR on the 5' RACE reads. The data contain about 53,000 distinct CDR3 sequences, 7% to 10% of them singletons. The sequenced material came from PBMCs. The receptors here all came from a woman between 40 and 55 years old in good health. The CDR3 runs from the conserved cysteine through the conserved F or W. D genes are given only for firm matches. A row's size may be missing; if present it is once, few, many or a size class.

many	.	TRBJ1-5	TRBV3-1	TGTGCCAGCAGCCCCTCCTCTAAGGGAAGCAATCAGCCCCAGCATTTT	CASSPSSKGSNQPQHF
many	TRBD1	TRBJ2-5	TRBV3-1	TGTGCCAGCAGCCAAGAAGTACAGGGGCGGTGGGAAGAGACCCAGTACTTC	CASSQEVQGRWEETQYF
many	.	TRBJ1-5	TRBV29-1	TGCAGCGTCGGGGGGGGCGCGGGCAATCAGCCCCAGCATTTT	CSVGGGAGNQPQHF
many	.	TRBJ1-6	TRBV20-1	TGCAGTGCTAGGGAGTATAGGGGGAATTCACCCCTCCACTTT	CSAREYRGNSPLHF
many	.	TRBJ1-2	TRBV19	TGTGCCAGCAGACTGGGTCTTAACTATGGCTACACCTTC	CASRLGLNYGYTF
many	.	TRBJ1-5	TRBV12-3/TRBV12-4	TGTGCCAGCAGTGGCTCATATCAGCCCCAGCATTTT	CASSGSYQPQHF
many	TRBD2	TRBJ2-7	TRBV7-3	TGTGCCAGCAGCTTAGCGGGAGGGACCTTCTACGAGCAGTACTTC	CASSLAGGTFYEQYF
many	.	TRBJ2-3	TRBV29-1	TGCAGCGTTGAGGGGGGAACCACAGATACGCAGTATTTT	CSVEGGTTDTQYF
many	TRBD2	TRBJ2-5	TRBV3-1	TGTGCCAGCAGCTTGGGACTAGCGTTACAAGAGACCCAGTACTTC	CASSLGLALQETQYF
many	TRBD2	TRBJ2-1	TRBV7-9	TGTGCCAGCAGCCAGAGCGGGGGGGCTCGCAATGAGCAGTTCTTC	CASSQSGGARNEQFF
many	.	TRBJ1-2	TRBV29-1	TGCAGCACCGAGACGGCCCAACGCTACACCTTC	CSTETAQRYTF
many	.	TRBJ2-3	TRBV15	TGTGCCACCAGCGCGGGGGGACAGGAGACAGATACGCAGTATTTT	CATSAGGQETDTQYF
many	.	TRBJ1-4	TRBV7-2	TGTGCCAGCAGCTTATCAGGGTACGCTGAAAAACTGTTTTTT	CASSLSGYAEKLFF
.	.	TRBJ2-7	TRBV5-1	TGCGCCAGCAGCTTGCAGGGTATGGACGAGCAGTACTTC	CASSLQGMDEQYF
many	.	TRBJ2-3	TRBV11-2	TGTGCCAGCAGCTTTTTTCCATCTACCGGGACCCCTGGGACAGATACGCAGTATTTT	CASSFFPSTGTPGTDTQYF
many	.	TRBJ2-3	TRBV3-1	TGTGCCAGCAGCCATTTAAGCACAGATACGCAGTATTTT	CASSHLSTDTQYF